These T cell receptor beta chains were read from a single sample in a study of early T cells in non-severe SARS-CoV-2 infection. TCRdb reprocessed the 5' RACE reads via MiXCR and lists one record per CDR3 protein. The sample holds about 83,000 distinct CDR3 sequences, roughly 12% seen once. Sequenced sample: whole blood. The receptor set was obtained from an adult who was a healthcare worker with PCR-confirmed SARS-CoV-2 infection or an uninfected control (not recorded which). The CDR3 runs from the conserved cysteine through the conserved F or W. D genes are given only for firm matches. Clone size is given for some rows only: seen once, a few or many times, or a class if the clone is expanded.

>.|TRBJ2-5|.|TRBV15
TGTGCCACCGGGCCCACAGCTACCCAAGAGACCCAGTACTTC
CATGPTATQETQYF
>.|TRBJ1-6|few|TRBV30
TGTGCCTGGAGCCAAACGGGGGAACGTTCACCCCTCCACTTT
CAWSQTGERSPLHF
>TRBD1|TRBJ2-1|.|TRBV15
TGTGCCACCAGCAGAGGGACAGGCTCCTACAATGAGCAGTTCTTC
CATSRGTGSYNEQFF
>.|TRBJ1-5|few|TRBV7-2
TGTGCCAGCAGCTCAGGGCCTGGAGGCAATCAGCCCCAGCATTTT
CASSSGPGGNQPQHF
>.|TRBJ1-2|.|TRBV11-3
TGTGCCAGCAGCTTAGGACCGGGGCTGGTTGGCTACACCTTC
CASSLGPGLVGYTF
>TRBD2|TRBJ2-1|many|TRBV18
TGTGCCAGCTCACCACTTGGGCTGAGGGGACTAGCGGGAAATGAGCAGTTCTTC
CASSPLGLRGLAGNEQFF
>TRBD1|TRBJ2-7|few|TRBV14
TGTGCCAGCAGCCATTGGGACAGCCGCTACGAGCAGTACTTC
CASSHWDSRYEQYF
>TRBD2|TRBJ2-1|many|TRBV10-3
TGTGCCATCAGTGAAACGAGACTAGCCAGGAGAGGGAGGCCCGAGACTGAGCAGTTCTTC
CAISETRLARRGRPETEQFF
>TRBD1|TRBJ2-7|few|TRBV20-1
TGCAGTGCTCCACGGACAGGGAAGCACGAGCAGTACTTC
CSAPRTGKHEQYF
>TRBD1|TRBJ1-1|few|TRBV27
TGTGCCAGGCTCCCGGGACAGGGGAGAGTCACTGAAGCTTTCTTT
CARLPGQGRVTEAFF
>TRBD2|TRBJ2-7|few|TRBV20-1
TGCAGTGCTAGAGATCTTTTGAAGGCGGGAGGGAGCGGCTACGAGCAGTACTTC
CSARDLLKAGGSGYEQYF
>.|TRBJ1-5|few|TRBV12-3/TRBV12-4
TGTGCCAGCAGTGGGGACCAGGGAGGGCAGCCCCAGCATTTT
CASSGDQGGQPQHF
>TRBD1|TRBJ1-5|few|TRBV7-2
TGTGCCAGCAGCTTGGGACAGGGCCCTCAGCCCCAGCATTTT
CASSLGQGPQPQHF
>TRBD2|TRBJ2-3|few|TRBV5-1
TGCGCCAGCAGCGCCCGACTAGCCACAGATACGCAGTATTTT
CASSARLATDTQYF
>.|TRBJ2-2|.|TRBV7-3
TGTGCCAGCAGCTTACTGTTGGCGAACACCGGGGAGCTGTTTTTT
CASSLLLANTGELFF
>TRBD1|TRBJ2-3|few|TRBV5-5
TGTGCCAGCACCAGACGGGACAGGGGGGTGGATACGCAGTATTTT
CASTRRDRGVDTQYF
>.|TRBJ2-7|many|TRBV6-2/TRBV6-3
TGTGCCAGCAGCCGCTGGGACGGGAGCTCCTACGAGCAGTACTTC
CASSRWDGSSYEQYF
>.|TRBJ2-6|.|TRBV29-1
TGCAGCGTTCGTCCCTCTGGGGCCAACGTCCTGACTTTC
CSVRPSGANVLTF
>TRBD1|TRBJ1-1|many|TRBV7-9
TGTGCCAGCAGACAAGGACAGGGAAAGACTGAAGCTTTCTTT
CASRQGQGKTEAFF
>.|TRBJ2-6|few|TRBV4-1
TGCGCCAGCTCGGATGGTGCGGTCCACTGGGCCAACGTCCTGACTTTC
CASSDGAVHWANVLTF